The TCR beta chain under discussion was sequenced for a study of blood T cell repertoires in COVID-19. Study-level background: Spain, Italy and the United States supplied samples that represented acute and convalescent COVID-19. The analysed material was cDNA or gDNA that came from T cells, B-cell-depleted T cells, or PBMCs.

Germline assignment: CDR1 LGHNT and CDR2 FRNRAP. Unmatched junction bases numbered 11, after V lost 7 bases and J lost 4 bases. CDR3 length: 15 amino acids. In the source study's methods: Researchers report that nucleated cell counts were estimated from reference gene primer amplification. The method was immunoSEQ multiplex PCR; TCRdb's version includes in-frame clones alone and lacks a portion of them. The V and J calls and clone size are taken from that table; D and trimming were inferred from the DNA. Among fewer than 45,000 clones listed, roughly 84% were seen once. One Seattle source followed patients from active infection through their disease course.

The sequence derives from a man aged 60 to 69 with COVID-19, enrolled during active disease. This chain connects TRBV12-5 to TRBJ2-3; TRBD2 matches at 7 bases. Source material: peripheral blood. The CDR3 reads CASALGGRAPDTQYF. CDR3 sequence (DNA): TGTGCTAGTGCCCTTGGGGGGAGGGCACCAGATACGCAGTATTTT.